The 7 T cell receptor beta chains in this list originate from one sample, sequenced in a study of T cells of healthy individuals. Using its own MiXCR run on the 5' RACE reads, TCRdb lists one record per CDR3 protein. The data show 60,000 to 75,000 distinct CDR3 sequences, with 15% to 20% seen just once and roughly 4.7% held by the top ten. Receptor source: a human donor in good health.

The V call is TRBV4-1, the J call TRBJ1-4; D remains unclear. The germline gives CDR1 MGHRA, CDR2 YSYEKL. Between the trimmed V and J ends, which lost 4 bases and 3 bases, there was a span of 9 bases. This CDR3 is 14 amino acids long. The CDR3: CASSPRDSNEKLFF. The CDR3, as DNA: TGCGCCAGCAGCCCCCGCGACTCTAATGAAAAACTGTTTTTT.

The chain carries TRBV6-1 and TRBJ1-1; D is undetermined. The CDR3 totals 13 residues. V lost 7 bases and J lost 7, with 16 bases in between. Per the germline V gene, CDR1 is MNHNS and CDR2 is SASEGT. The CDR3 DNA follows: TGTGCCAGCACCAAAGTGGCTGCAGTTGAAGCTTTCTTT. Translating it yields CASTKVAAVEAFF.

The CDR3, as DNA: TGTGCCAGCAGCAACGGACAGAACTACGAGCAGTACTTC. Protein sequence: CASSNGQNYEQYF. The chain has TRBV6-2 or TRBV6-3 and TRBJ2-7; D perhaps matches TRBD1 (6 bases). Trimming left V 6 bases short and J 3 bases short, with 12 bases between. Germline V lookup: CDR1 MNHEY, CDR2 SVGEGT. This CDR3 region has 13 residues.

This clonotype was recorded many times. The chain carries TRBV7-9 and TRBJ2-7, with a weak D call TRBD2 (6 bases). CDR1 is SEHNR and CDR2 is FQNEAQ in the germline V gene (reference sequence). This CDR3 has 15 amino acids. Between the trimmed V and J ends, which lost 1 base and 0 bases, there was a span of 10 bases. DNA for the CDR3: TGTGCCAGCAGCTTAGTAGGGACTCTCTCCTACGAGCAGTACTTC. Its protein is CASSLVGTLSYEQYF.

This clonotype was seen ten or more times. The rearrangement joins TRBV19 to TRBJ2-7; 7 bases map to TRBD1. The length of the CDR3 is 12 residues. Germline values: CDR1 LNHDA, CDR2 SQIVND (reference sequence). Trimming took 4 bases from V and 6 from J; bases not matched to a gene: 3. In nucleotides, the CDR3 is TGTGCCAGTAGTACGACAGGGCTCGAGCAGTACTTC. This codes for CASSTTGLEQYF.

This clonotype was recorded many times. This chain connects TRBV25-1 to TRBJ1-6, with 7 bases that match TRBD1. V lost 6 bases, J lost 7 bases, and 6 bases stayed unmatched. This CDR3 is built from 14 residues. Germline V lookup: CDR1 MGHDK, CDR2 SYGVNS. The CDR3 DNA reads TGTGCCAGCAGACGGGACAGATGGAATTCACCCCTCCACTTT. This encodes CASRRDRWNSPLHF.

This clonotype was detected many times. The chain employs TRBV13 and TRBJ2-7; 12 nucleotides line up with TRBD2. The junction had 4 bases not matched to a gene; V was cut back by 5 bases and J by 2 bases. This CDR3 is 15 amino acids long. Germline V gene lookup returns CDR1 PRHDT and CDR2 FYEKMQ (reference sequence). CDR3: CASSPPSGRAYEQYF. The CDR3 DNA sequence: TGTGCCAGCAGCCCCCCTAGCGGGAGGGCCTACGAGCAGTACTTC.